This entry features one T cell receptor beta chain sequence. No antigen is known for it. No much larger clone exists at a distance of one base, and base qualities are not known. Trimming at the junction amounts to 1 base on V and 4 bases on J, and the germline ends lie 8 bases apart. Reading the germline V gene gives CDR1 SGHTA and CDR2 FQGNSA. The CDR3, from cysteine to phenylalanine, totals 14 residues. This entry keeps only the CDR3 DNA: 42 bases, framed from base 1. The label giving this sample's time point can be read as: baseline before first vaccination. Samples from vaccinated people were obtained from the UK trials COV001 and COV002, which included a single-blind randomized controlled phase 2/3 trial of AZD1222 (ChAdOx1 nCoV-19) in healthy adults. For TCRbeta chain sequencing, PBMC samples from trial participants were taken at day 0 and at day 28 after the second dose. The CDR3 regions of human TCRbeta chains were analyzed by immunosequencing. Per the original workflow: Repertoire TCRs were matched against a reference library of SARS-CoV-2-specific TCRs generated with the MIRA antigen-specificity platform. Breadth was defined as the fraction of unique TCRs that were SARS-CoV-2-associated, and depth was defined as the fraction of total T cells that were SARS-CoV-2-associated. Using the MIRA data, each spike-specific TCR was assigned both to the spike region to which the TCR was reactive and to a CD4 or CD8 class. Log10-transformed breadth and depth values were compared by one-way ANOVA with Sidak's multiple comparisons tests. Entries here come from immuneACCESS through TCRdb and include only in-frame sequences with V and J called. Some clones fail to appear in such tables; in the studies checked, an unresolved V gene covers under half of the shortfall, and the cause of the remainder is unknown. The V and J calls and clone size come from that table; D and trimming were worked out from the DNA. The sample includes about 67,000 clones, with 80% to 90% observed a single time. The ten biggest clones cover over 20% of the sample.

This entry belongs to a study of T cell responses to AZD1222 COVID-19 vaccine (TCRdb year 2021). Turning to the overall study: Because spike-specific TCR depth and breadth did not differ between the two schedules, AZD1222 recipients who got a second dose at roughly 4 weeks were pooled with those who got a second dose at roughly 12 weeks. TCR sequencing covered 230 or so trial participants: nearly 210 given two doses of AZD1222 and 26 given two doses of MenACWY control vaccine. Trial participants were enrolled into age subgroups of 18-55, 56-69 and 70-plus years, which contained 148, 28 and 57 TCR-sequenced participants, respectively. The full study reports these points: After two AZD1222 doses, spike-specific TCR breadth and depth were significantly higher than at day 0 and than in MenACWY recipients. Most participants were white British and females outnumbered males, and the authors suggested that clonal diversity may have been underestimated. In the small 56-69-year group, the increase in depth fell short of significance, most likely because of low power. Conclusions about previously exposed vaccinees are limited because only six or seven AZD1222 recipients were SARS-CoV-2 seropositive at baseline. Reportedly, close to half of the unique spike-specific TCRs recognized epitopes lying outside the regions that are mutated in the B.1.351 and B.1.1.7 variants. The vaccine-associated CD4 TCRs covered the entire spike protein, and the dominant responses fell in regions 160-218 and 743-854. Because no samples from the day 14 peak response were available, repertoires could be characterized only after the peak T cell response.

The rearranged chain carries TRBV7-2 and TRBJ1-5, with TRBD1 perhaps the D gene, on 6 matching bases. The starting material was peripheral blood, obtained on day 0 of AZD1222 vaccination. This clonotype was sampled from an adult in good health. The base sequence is TGTGCCAGCAGCTTAGTGGGGGCTAATCAGCCCCAGCATTTT. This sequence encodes CASSLVGANQPQHF.